Each of the 18 T cell receptor beta chains below was sequenced from the same sample in a study of OX40 agonist ivuxolimab in advanced cancers. Only in-frame clones appear in the TCRdb table, and some are missing; sequencing was by immunoSEQ multiplex PCR. Of about 35,000 clones detected, over 60% appear once; the ten largest clones hold about a fifth. The sample in question was CD4+ or CD8+ T cells sorted from blood, obtained in a trial of the OX40 agonist ivuxolimab. These receptors were taken from an adult with an advanced solid tumor such as melanoma, head and neck, liver or kidney cancer.

The chain is built from TRBV28 and TRBJ2-5; no clear D. Germline V gives CDR1 MDHEN, CDR2 SYDVKM. Trimming took 4 bases from V and 5 from J, leaving 8 bases between them. This CDR3 spans 12 amino acids. In nucleotides, the CDR3 is TGTGCCAGCAGTTCGAGCACGGAGACCCAGTACTTC. Protein product: CASSSSTETQYF.

This chain joins TRBV29-1 and TRBJ2-6, with unresolved D. This CDR3 spans 15 amino acids. Trimming removed 4 bases from V and 0 bases from J, with 10 bases in between. CDR1 and CDR2 (germline): SQVTM, ANQGSEA. CDR3 in amino acids: CSVALGSSGANVLTF. In nucleotides, the CDR3 is TGCAGCGTTGCCCTGGGTAGCTCTGGGGCCAACGTCCTGACTTTC.

The chain joins TRBV6-1 to TRBJ1-4; 7 nucleotides line up with TRBD1. V lost 8 bases to trimming and J lost 5 bases; unmatched junction nucleotides: 2. This CDR3 spans 12 amino acids. Germline loops: CDR1 MNHNS, CDR2 SASEGT. In nucleotides, the CDR3 is TGTGCCAGCCTACAGGGGAATGAAAAACTGTTTTTT. Encoded protein: CASLQGNEKLFF.

The chain uses TRBV11-2 and TRBJ2-5, with D possibly being TRBD2 (6 bases). Trimming shortened V by 1 base and J by 6 bases, and 9 bases separated the two germline ends. In germline, CDR1 is SGHAT, CDR2 FQNNGV. The CDR3 length is 13 residues. DNA of the CDR3: TGTGCCAGCAGCTTAGTGGCGGGGAAGACCCAGTACTTC. Protein: CASSLVAGKTQYF.

On this clone itself: A junction boundary mismatches the germline segment, possibly from a read error. This chain links TRBV2 with TRBJ2-4, with TRBD2 matching 14 bases. CDR1 is SNHLY, CDR2 FYNNEI, per germline. CDR3 size: 15 residues. CDR3 residues: CASIEGLAGGNIQYF. CDR3 nucleotide sequence: TGTGCCAGCATTGAAGGACTAGCGGGGGGAAACATTCAGTACTTC.

The chain recombines TRBV19 with TRBJ1-5; 7 positions match TRBD1. The CDR3 spans 15 residues. J gave up 3 bases and V 7 bases, and 9 bases lay outside the gene matches. Germline-derived CDR1 and CDR2 are LNHDA and SQIVND (reference sequence). The CDR3 bases are TGTGCCAGTATCGAGACAGGGTTCAACAATCAGCCCCAGCATTTT. Its protein is CASIETGFNNQPQHF.

The J gene is TRBJ2-7, the V gene TRBV6-8; D is unclear. The length of the CDR3 is 11 residues. Trimming stripped 6 bases from V and 3 bases from J, with 6 bases between. Germline V CDR1 and CDR2: MNHGY, SAAAGT. As DNA, the CDR3 is TGTGCCAGCAGCCTTATCTACGAGCAGTACTTC. Residues: CASSLIYEQYF.

The chain has TRBV5-1 and TRBJ2-2; 7 nucleotides line up with TRBD1. The CDR3 contains 15 residues. J gave up 5 bases and V 4 bases, and 8 bases lay outside the gene matches. Germline V gene data show CDR1 as SGHRS and CDR2 as YFSETQ. CDR3 sequence (DNA): TGCGCCAGCAGCAGTCAAGGGGGCCGGACCGGGGAGCTGTTTTTT. Its protein product is CASSSQGGRTGELFF.

This chain connects TRBV11-2 to TRBJ1-1; no clear D gene. CDR3 size: 14 residues. The germline gives CDR1 SGHAT, CDR2 FQNNGV. Trimming removed 0 bases at V and 5 bases at J, with 10 bases between. The chain's CDR3 is CASSLDGDWTEAFF. The CDR3 bases are TGTGCCAGCAGCTTAGATGGAGATTGGACTGAAGCTTTCTTT.

V is TRBV21-1 and J is TRBJ1-5; TRBD1, the table's D call, lacks a check against the DNA. TRBV21-1 is a pseudogene locus. This CDR3 contains 18 residues. The chain's CDR3 is CASSKGQGMTYSNQPQHF. CDR3 sequence (DNA): TGTGCCAGCAGCAAAGGACAGGGAATGACCTATAGCAATCAGCCCCAGCATTTT.

This clone was picked up a small number of times. This chain uses TRBV27 with TRBJ2-7; 8 bases line up with TRBD1. Germline CDR1 MNHEY, CDR2 SMNVEV (reference sequence). The CDR3 length is 14 residues. V lost 8 bases and J lost 2; bases outside the gene matches: 8. The CDR3, as DNA: TGTGCCAGCTCTGGGGGGACAGGTCCCTACGAGCAGTACTTC. Its translation: CASSGGTGPYEQYF.

The gene calls are TRBV7-9 and TRBJ2-5; TRBD2 aligns across 15 bases. The closer fit of TRBJ2-7 to the DNA end suggests the J call may be wrong. Germline CDR1 is SEHNR and CDR2 is FQNEAQ (reference sequence). The CDR3 totals 18 residues. CDR3 in amino acids: CASSFPGTSGGSTYEQYF. The CDR3 DNA reads TGTGCCAGCAGCTTTCCCGGGACTAGCGGGGGGTCCACCTACGAGCAGTACTTC.

This chain links TRBV27 with TRBJ1-6; 10 bases match TRBD1. This CDR3 is 15 amino acids long. Germline V gene lookup returns CDR1 MNHEY and CDR2 SMNVEV (reference sequence). V lost 6 bases, J lost 10 bases, and 9 bases stayed unmatched. The CDR3 sequence: CASSLTGGAGSPLHF. The CDR3 nucleotides are TGTGCCAGCAGCTTGACAGGGGGCGCGGGGTCACCCCTCCACTTT.

This clone was recorded once. The rearrangement uses TRBV7-9 and TRBJ2-2; D perhaps matches TRBD1 (6 bases). V was shortened by 1 base and J by 4 bases, with 10 bases between the two germline ends. Germline V gene lookup returns CDR1 SEHNR and CDR2 FQNEAQ (reference sequence). This CDR3 contains 15 residues. The CDR3 here is CASSLVKGGTGELFF. The CDR3 DNA is TGTGCCAGCAGCTTAGTTAAAGGGGGCACCGGGGAGCTGTTTTTT.

This chain links TRBV2 with TRBJ1-1; D is undetermined. The CDR3 is 13 amino acids. Germline V gives CDR1 SNHLY, CDR2 FYNNEI. Trimming shortened V by 2 bases and J by 1 base, and 5 bases separated the two germline ends. CDR3 sequence (DNA): TGTGCCAGCAGTGAACTAGAGAACACTGAAGCTTTCTTT. It yields the protein CASSELENTEAFF. Variable domain in full (rest from reference TRBV2 and TRBJ1-1): EPEVTQTPSHQVTQMGQEVILRCVPISNHLYFYWYRQILGQKVEFLVSFYNNEISEKSEIFDDQFSVERPDGSNFTLKIRSTKLEDSAMYFCASSELENTEAFFGQGTRLTVV.

This clone was counted a single time. The rearrangement joins TRBV6-5 to TRBJ2-7; D is uncertain. The V and J ends lost 4 bases and 5 bases respectively, with 12 bases between them. The V gene's germline CDR1 is MNHEY and CDR2 SVGAGI. The CDR3 loop spans 13 amino acids. This CDR3 is CASSLVFTDEQYF. DNA for the CDR3: TGTGCCAGCAGTTTGGTTTTTACGGACGAGCAGTACTTC.

This clone was seen just once. The chain combines TRBV5-1 with TRBJ2-3, with 10 bases identical to TRBD2. The CDR3 consists of 15 residues. Germline V gene data show CDR1 as SGHRS and CDR2 as YFSETQ. The trim removed 5 bases at V and 3 bases at J, leaving 6 bases unmatched. The CDR3 DNA follows: TGCGCCAGCAGTAGAAGCGGGGGGGAGACAGATACGCAGTATTTT. Protein sequence: CASSRSGGETDTQYF.

The rearrangement joins TRBV28 to TRBJ1-2; 10 bases are shared with TRBD1. V was pared by 5 bases and J by 8 bases, with 5 bases of the junction left unmatched. Looked up from germline, CDR1 is MDHEN and CDR2 is SYDVKM. The CDR3 covers 13 residues. The CDR3 DNA follows: TGTGCCAGCAGTGGGACAGGGGTCGGGGGCTACACCTTC. Protein product: CASSGTGVGGYTF.